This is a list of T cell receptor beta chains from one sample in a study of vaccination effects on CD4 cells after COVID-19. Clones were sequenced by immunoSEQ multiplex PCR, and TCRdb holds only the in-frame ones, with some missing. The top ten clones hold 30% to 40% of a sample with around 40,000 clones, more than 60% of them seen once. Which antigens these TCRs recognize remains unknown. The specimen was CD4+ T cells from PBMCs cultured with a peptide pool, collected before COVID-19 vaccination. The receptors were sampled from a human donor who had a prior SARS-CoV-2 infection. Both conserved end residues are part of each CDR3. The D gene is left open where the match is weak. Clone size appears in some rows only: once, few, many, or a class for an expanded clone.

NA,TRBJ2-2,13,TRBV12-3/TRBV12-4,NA,CASSDGYTGELFF,TGTGCCAGCAGTGACGGATACACCGGGGAGCTGTTTTTT
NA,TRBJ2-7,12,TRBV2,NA,CASRKQAYEQYF,TGTGCCAGCAGAAAACAGGCCTACGAGCAGTACTTC
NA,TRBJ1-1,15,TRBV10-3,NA,CAISVRPKGLYEAFF,TGTGCCATCAGTGTTCGGCCGAAGGGGCTATATGAAGCTTTCTTT
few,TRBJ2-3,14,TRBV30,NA,CAWRMETGPDTQYF,TGTGCCTGGAGGATGGAGACGGGTCCAGATACGCAGTATTTT
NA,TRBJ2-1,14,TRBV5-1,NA,CASRVDWDYNEQFF,TGCGCCAGCAGAGTGGATTGGGACTACAATGAGCAGTTCTTC
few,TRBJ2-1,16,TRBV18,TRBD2,CASSPLLAGVGNEQFF,TGTGCCAGCTCACCACTACTAGCGGGAGTTGGGAATGAGCAGTTCTTC
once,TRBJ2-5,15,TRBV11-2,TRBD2,CASSYSGTSQETQYF,TGTGCCAGCAGCTACTCCGGGACTAGCCAAGAGACCCAGTACTTC
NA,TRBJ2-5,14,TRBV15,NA,CATSRDLVSETQYF,TGTGCCACCAGCAGAGATCTGGTCTCGGAGACCCAGTACTTC
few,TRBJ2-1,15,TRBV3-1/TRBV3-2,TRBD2,CASSQGAGVWDEQFF,TGTGCCAGCAGCCAAGGAGCGGGAGTATGGGATGAGCAGTTCTTC
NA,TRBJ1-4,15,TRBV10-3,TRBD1,CAIRISGTDNEKLFF,TGTGCCATCAGAATATCCGGGACAGATAATGAAAAACTGTTTTTT
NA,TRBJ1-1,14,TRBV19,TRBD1,CASITLGQGREAFF,TGTGCCAGTATTACACTCGGACAGGGTAGAGAAGCTTTCTTT
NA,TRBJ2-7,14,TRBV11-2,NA,CASSLFRDSYEQYF,TGTGCCAGCAGCTTATTCCGGGACTCCTACGAGCAGTACTTC
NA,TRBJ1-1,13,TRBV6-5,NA,CASSWEGTREAFF,TGTGCCAGCAGTTGGGAAGGTACTAGGGAAGCTTTCTTT
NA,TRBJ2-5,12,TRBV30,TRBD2,CAYGTSVGPQYF,TGTGCCTACGGGACTAGCGTGGGTCCCCAGTACTTC
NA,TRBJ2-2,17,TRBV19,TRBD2,CASSIGWAGADTGELFF,TGTGCCAGTAGTATTGGGTGGGCGGGAGCCGACACCGGGGAGCTGTTTTTT
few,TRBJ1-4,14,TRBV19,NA,CASSTSRTAPELFF,TGTGCCAGTAGTACAAGTCGGACGGCACCGGAACTGTTTTTT
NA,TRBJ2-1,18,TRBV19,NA,CASSKFNARGGSYNEQFF,TGTGCCAGTAGTAAATTCAACGCCAGGGGGGGCTCCTACAATGAGCAGTTCTTC
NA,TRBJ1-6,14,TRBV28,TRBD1,CASSRQGYNSPLHF,TGTGCCAGCAGTCGACAGGGCTATAATTCACCCCTCCACTTT
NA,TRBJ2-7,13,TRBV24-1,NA,CATSDSDSVEQYF,TGTGCCACCAGTGACTCGGACAGTGTCGAGCAGTACTTC
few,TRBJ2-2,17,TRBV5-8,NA,CASSYALGAVNTGELFF,TGTGCCAGCAGTTATGCACTCGGGGCGGTAAACACCGGGGAGCTGTTTTTT
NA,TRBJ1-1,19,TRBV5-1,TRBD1,CASSSDPGQGGVGGTEAFF,TGCGCCAGCAGCTCCGATCCGGGACAGGGTGGTGTCGGCGGAACTGAAGCTTTCTTT
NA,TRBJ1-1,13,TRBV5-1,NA,CASSLATAGEAFF,TGCGCCAGCAGCTTGGCCACAGCGGGTGAAGCTTTCTTT
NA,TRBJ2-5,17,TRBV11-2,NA,CASSSHPTTAIQETQYF,TGTGCCAGCAGCTCCCACCCCACGACAGCCATACAAGAGACCCAGTACTTC
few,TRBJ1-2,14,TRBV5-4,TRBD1,CASSLETGYYGYTF,TGTGCCAGCAGCTTGGAGACAGGGTACTATGGCTACACCTTC
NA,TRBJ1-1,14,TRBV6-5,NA,CASSYQGIDTEAFF,TGTGCCAGCAGCTACCAGGGGATTGACACTGAAGCTTTCTTT
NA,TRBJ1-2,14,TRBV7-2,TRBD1,CASTPARGLVGYTF,TGTGCCAGCACCCCGGCCAGGGGGCTTGTTGGCTACACCTTC
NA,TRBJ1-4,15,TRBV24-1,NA,CATSDSGTINEKLFF,TGTGCCACCAGTGATTCCGGGACAATTAATGAAAAACTGTTTTTT
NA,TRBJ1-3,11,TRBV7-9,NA,CASSLFHTLNF,TGTGCCAGCAGCTTATTTCACACTCTAAATTTT
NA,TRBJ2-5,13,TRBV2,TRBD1,CASGQGFGETQYF,TGTGCCAGCGGACAGGGGTTTGGAGAGACCCAGTACTTC
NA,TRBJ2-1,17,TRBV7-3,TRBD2,CASSSQTIAGGPDEQFF,TGTGCCAGCAGCTCCCAAACCATAGCGGGAGGGCCAGATGAGCAGTTCTTC
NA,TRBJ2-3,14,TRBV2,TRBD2,CATGLAGVTDTQYF,TGTGCCACCGGACTAGCGGGAGTCACAGATACGCAGTATTTT
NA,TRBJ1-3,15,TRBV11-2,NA,CASSFWGPSGNTIYF,TGTGCCAGCAGCTTCTGGGGGCCCTCTGGAAACACCATATATTTT
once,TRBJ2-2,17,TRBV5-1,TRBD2,CASSLDSGRARAGELFF,TGCGCCAGCAGCTTGGATAGCGGGAGGGCCAGGGCCGGGGAGCTGTTTTTT
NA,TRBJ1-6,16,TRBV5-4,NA,CASSLGGLGWNSPLHF,TGTGCCAGCAGCTTGGGAGGACTCGGATGGAATTCACCCCTCCACTTT
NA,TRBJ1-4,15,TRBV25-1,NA,CASSETAGANEKLFF,TGTGCCAGCAGTGAAACGGCAGGGGCTAATGAAAAACTGTTTTTT
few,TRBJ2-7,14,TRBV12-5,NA,CASGLETGPYEQYF,TGTGCTAGTGGTTTGGAGACAGGCCCCTACGAGCAGTACTTC
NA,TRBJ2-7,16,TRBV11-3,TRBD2,CASSPGLAGVSWEQYF,TGTGCCAGCAGCCCGGGACTAGCGGGAGTATCGTGGGAGCAGTACTTC
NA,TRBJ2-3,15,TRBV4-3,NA,CASSHGTTGTDTQYF,TGCGCCAGCAGCCACGGGACGACCGGCACAGATACGCAGTATTTT
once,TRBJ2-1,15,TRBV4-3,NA,CASSEGTPHYNEQFF,TGCGCCAGCAGCGAAGGGACACCTCACTACAATGAGCAGTTCTTC
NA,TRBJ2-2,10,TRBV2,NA,CASRIGELFF,TGTGCCAGCCGCATCGGGGAGCTGTTTTTT
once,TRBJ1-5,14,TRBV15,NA,CATNSLGGPTPQHF,TGTGCCACCAACTCCCTTGGGGGGCCCACGCCCCAGCATTTT
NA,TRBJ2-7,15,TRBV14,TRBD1,CASSARGQLAYEQYF,TGTGCCAGCAGCGCGAGGGGGCAACTCGCCTACGAGCAGTACTTC
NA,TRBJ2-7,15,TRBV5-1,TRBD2,CASSRLAGATYEQYF,TGCGCCAGCAGCCGGCTAGCGGGAGCTACCTACGAGCAGTACTTC
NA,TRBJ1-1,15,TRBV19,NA,CASSAARTPNTEAFF,TGTGCCAGTAGTGCCGCGCGGACGCCTAACACTGAAGCTTTCTTT
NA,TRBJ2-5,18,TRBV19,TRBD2,CASSMSQTSGSSEETQYF,TGTGCCAGTAGTATGAGTCAGACTAGCGGGAGCAGTGAAGAGACCCAGTACTTC
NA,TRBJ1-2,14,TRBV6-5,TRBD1,CASSWTGANYGYTF,TGTGCCAGCAGTTGGACAGGAGCTAACTATGGCTACACCTTC
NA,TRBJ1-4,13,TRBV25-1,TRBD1,CASRGQGAEKLFF,TGTGCCAGCAGGGGACAGGGGGCGGAAAAACTGTTTTTT
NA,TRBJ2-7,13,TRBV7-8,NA,CASSPPRGYEQYF,TGTGCCAGCAGCCCACCCAGGGGATACGAGCAGTACTTC
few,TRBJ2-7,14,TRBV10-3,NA,CAISEGGFFYEQYF,TGTGCCATCAGTGAAGGAGGGTTCTTCTACGAGCAGTACTTC
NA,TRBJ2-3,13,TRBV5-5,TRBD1,CAGGRVTTDTQYF,TGTGCAGGGGGCCGGGTAACCACAGATACGCAGTATTTT
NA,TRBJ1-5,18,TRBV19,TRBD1,CASSMRDREHFSNQPQHF,TGTGCCAGTAGTATGAGGGACAGGGAGCACTTTAGCAATCAGCCCCAGCATTTT
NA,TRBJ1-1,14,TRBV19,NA,CASSMMMWSTEAFF,TGTGCCAGTAGTATGATGATGTGGAGCACTGAAGCTTTCTTT
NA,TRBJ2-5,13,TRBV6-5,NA,CASSFANQETQYF,TGTGCCAGCAGTTTCGCGAACCAAGAGACCCAGTACTTC
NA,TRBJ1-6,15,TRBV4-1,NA,CASSTQDFGDSPLHF,TGCGCCAGCAGCACACAGGACTTCGGGGATTCACCCCTCCACTTT
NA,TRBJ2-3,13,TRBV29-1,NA,CSVDWESSDTQYF,TGCAGCGTTGATTGGGAATCGTCAGATACGCAGTATTTT